This TCR beta chain derives from a study of blood T cell repertoires in COVID-19. Study-level information: There were acute and convalescent COVID-19 samples, and they came from the United States, Italy and Spain. T cells, B-cell-depleted T cells, or PBMCs supplied cDNA or gDNA.

The authors' processing: The assay estimated nucleated cells by amplifying reference gene primers. Profiling relied on immunoSEQ multiplex PCR, and the TCRdb table lists in-frame clones only, not all of them. V and J calls and clone size follow that table, whereas D and trimming were derived from the DNA. Of 130,000 or so clones listed, about 84% are singletons. This clone is a singleton in its sample. The CDR3 is 16 residues long. Germline V lookup: CDR1 MDHEN, CDR2 SYDVKM. J gave up 5 bases and V 6 bases, and 15 bases lay outside the gene matches. The clonotype comes from a man aged 55 to 70 with acute or convalescent COVID-19. The sequenced material came from peripheral blood. The rearrangement uses TRBV28 and TRBJ2-5, with 7 bases fitting TRBD1. The CDR3 DNA sequence: TGTGCCAGCAGGGGGGAATACAGGGGCCATGTGGAGACCCAGTACTTC. This translates into CASRGEYRGHVETQYF.